These 9 T cell receptor beta chains came from one sample sequenced in a study of T cell changes during pregnancy in multiple sclerosis. Produced via immunoSEQ multiplex PCR; TCRdb's table is partial and in-frame only. This sample has about 46,000 clones, with 75% to 95% found just once. Specimen: CD8+ T cells from peripheral blood mononuclear cells, collected in the second trimester of pregnancy. The receptor set was obtained from a female donor with multiple sclerosis, enrolled in a pregnancy study.

CDR3 protein: CASSPRLAGVTTDTQYF. CDR3 nucleotide sequence: TGTGCCAGCAGCCCCAGACTAGCGGGGGTTACCACAGATACGCAGTATTTT. V is TRBV7-9 and J is TRBJ2-3, with 12 bases that match TRBD2. The CDR3 loop spans 17 amino acids. V shed 5 bases, J shed 2 bases, and the junction held 8 bases outside the gene matches. CDR1 SEHNR and CDR2 FQNEAQ come from the germline V gene (reference sequence).

This sequence joins TRBV29-1 and TRBJ1-1; possibly TRBD1 for D (5 bases). V was trimmed by 8 bases and J by 2 bases, leaving 12 bases between them. The CDR3 has 12 amino acids. Germline CDR1 and CDR2: SQVTM and ANQGSEA. DNA of the CDR3: TGCAGCTGGGGGGAGAGTAACACTGAAGCTTTCTTT. Amino acid sequence: CSWGESNTEAFF.

CDR3: CASSKDREGAGYTF. The CDR3 DNA sequence: TGTGCCAGCAGCAAAGATAGGGAGGGAGCCGGCTACACCTTC. V gene TRBV21-1 combines with J gene TRBJ1-2. TRBV21-1 is flagged as a pseudogene. The CDR3 covers 14 residues.

This sequence joins TRBV7-3 and TRBJ2-7; 14 positions match TRBD2. With 0 bases clipped from V and 3 bases from J, the junction kept 4 bases outside the gene matches. In germline, CDR1 is SGHTA, CDR2 FQGTGA. The CDR3 is made up of 17 amino acids. DNA of the CDR3: TGTGCCAGCAGCTTAACATCGGGACTAGCGGGGGTCTACGAGCAGTACTTC. Its protein product is CASSLTSGLAGVYEQYF.

The rearrangement links TRBV6-1 to TRBJ2-7; TRBD1 matches at 7 bases. The J segment lost 3 bases and the V segment lost 3 bases, leaving 8 bases of the junction unmatched. CDR3 length equals 15 residues. Germline V gene lookup returns CDR1 MNHNS and CDR2 SASEGT. CDR3 DNA: TGTGCCAGCAGTGAGAGAGACAGGGTGGGCTACGAGCAGTACTTC. This sequence encodes CASSERDRVGYEQYF.

The gene calls are TRBV6-1 and TRBJ2-7, with 13 bases that match TRBD2. In germline, CDR1 is MNHNS, CDR2 SASEGT. Trimming cost V 3 bases and J 0 bases; bases outside gene matches: 2. This CDR3 spans 16 amino acids. The CDR3 coding sequence is TGTGCCAGCAGTGAGGGACTAGCGGGGTCCTCCTACGAGCAGTACTTC. Translating gives CASSEGLAGSSYEQYF.

The V gene is TRBV7-8, the J gene TRBJ2-7; D call uncertain. Trimming left V 0 bases short and J 2 bases short, with 11 bases between. Germline V gene lookup returns CDR1 SGHVS and CDR2 FQNEAQ. The CDR3 has 15 residues. As DNA, the CDR3 is TGTGCCAGCAGCTTAGCGGCTAGATTTACCTACGAGCAGTACTTC. The encoded protein is CASSLAARFTYEQYF.

This rearrangement joins TRBV4-3 to TRBJ2-7, with 8 nucleotides matching TRBD1. Losses at the gene ends were 4 bases for V and 1 base for J; bases not matched to a gene: 3. CDR3 size: 14 residues. CDR1 and CDR2 from the germline V gene are LGHNA and YSLEER. This CDR3 is CASSPTGGSYEQYF. The CDR3 nucleotides read TGCGCCAGCAGCCCCACAGGGGGGTCCTACGAGCAGTACTTC.

The gene calls are TRBV9 and TRBJ2-5, with TRBD2 as a possible D gene (7 bases). Germline CDR1 reads SGDLS; CDR2 reads YYNGEE. The CDR3 totals 14 residues. V lost 3 bases and J 4 bases, leaving 13 bases between the germline ends. DNA for the CDR3: TGTGCCAGCAGCGCGGGGGGCCAGGGAGAGACCCAGTACTTC. This translates into CASSAGGQGETQYF.